The source of this T cell receptor beta chain is a study of shared clonotypes between healthy human individuals. This CDR3 has 15 amino acids. Trimming stripped 5 bases from V and 0 bases from J, with 13 bases between. Looked up from germline, CDR1 is MNHEY and CDR2 is SMNVEV (reference sequence). Assay: immunoSEQ multiplex PCR; the TCRdb copy retains only in-frame clones and omits some. The table records approximately 2.1 million clones, more than 80% of them present only once. The TCR sequence derives from a man younger than 30 in good health. Some clones in this sample may be carry-over from other donors' samples. This chain uses TRBV27 with TRBJ1-1; no firm D call. What was sequenced was naive CD4+ T cells from PBMCs. Subset specified: CD45RA+ positively selected. DNA for the CDR3: TGTGCCAGCAGTGTCCATAGTTACCTGAACACTGAAGCTTTCTTT. Translating gives CASSVHSYLNTEAFF.